The rows below give T cell receptor beta chains drawn from one sample of a study of shared clonotypes between healthy human individuals. This table comes from immunoSEQ multiplex PCR, and its TCRdb copy is limited to in-frame clones, with some not included. The sample has around 1,900,000 clones; about 94% are singletons. The specimen was naive CD8+ T cells from PBMCs. These receptors originate from a man in his late teens or twenties in good health. Some clones in this sample may be carry-over from other donors' samples. CDR3s include the opening cysteine and the closing phenylalanine or tryptophan. A D gene is named only where the DNA matches it firmly. Clone size is not always given. Where it is, it says once, few, many or a class for expanded clones.

>TRBJ2-3|TRBV9|-|-
TGTGCCAGCAGCTACGGGGATACGCAGTATTTT
CASSYGDTQYF
>TRBJ2-4|TRBV29-1|-|-
TGCAGCGTTGATACGGGTGAAAACATTCAGTACTTC
CSVDTGENIQYF
>TRBJ2-6|TRBV7-9|-|-
TGTGCCAGCCCCTCTGGGGCCAACGTCCTGACTTTC
CASPSGANVLTF
>TRBJ1-4|TRBV27|-|-
TGTGCCAGCAGCAAGGGGGGTCTCGGAACTAATGAAAAACTGTTTTTT
CASSKGGLGTNEKLFF
>TRBJ2-2|TRBV9|-|TRBD1
TGTGCCAGCAGCGTAGATTCAGGGGGCATTCCCGGGGAGCTGTTTTTT
CASSVDSGGIPGELFF
>TRBJ1-1|TRBV2|-|-
TGTGCCAACCACGGGTTGCGCACTGAAGCTTTCTTT
CANHGLRTEAFF
>TRBJ2-7|TRBV10-1|once|-
TGCGCCAGCAGTGAGGAATGGGCTGACGAGCAGTACTTC
CASSEEWADEQYF
>TRBJ2-7|TRBV9|-|-
TGTGCCAGCAGCCTAGGAGGGGGGCTTCCCTACGAGCAGTACTTC
CASSLGGGLPYEQYF
>TRBJ2-3|TRBV27|-|-
TGTGCCAGCAGTACCCAGACCCGCCCTAGCACAGATACGCAGTATTTT
CASSTQTRPSTDTQYF
>TRBJ2-3|TRBV5-6|-|-
TGTGCCAGCAGCTTTCAACTGGGTCTGGATCTGACGACGGATACGCAGTATTTT
CASSFQLGLDLTTDTQYF
>TRBJ2-1|TRBV4-1|-|-
TGCGCCAGCAGCCAGGAGCGGGAGCAGTTCTTC
CASSQEREQFF
>TRBJ2-3|TRBV9|-|TRBD2
TGTGCCAGCAGCGCATCGGGACTAGGCACAGATACGCAGTATTTT
CASSASGLGTDTQYF
>TRBJ1-2|TRBV29-1|-|-
TGCAGCGTTCATCCGGGGGCGCGGAACTATGGCTACACCTTC
CSVHPGARNYGYTF
>TRBJ1-5|TRBV28|-|-
TGTGCCAGCAGTCACCCGGACCGGAGGCCCAGTCAGCCCCAGCATTTT
CASSHPDRRPSQPQHF
>TRBJ2-6|TRBV9|-|TRBD1
TGTGCCAGCAGCGTAGCGGGACAGGGGATACACTCTGGGGCCAACGTCCTGACTTTC
CASSVAGQGIHSGANVLTF
>TRBJ1-1|TRBV5-1|-|-
TGCGCCAGCAGCTTGGCCCTTCGGGGTTCGCACACTGAAGCTTTCTTT
CASSLALRGSHTEAFF
>TRBJ1-1|TRBV5-1|-|-
TGCGCCAGCAGCTTTGGACAGCAAATGAACACTGAAGCTTTCTTT
CASSFGQQMNTEAFF
>TRBJ2-3|TRBV19|-|TRBD2
TGTGCCAGTAGCCACGTAGCGGGAGTGCGTGGAGATACGCAGTATTTT
CASSHVAGVRGDTQYF
>TRBJ2-3|TRBV7-9|-|TRBD1
TGTGCCAGCAGCCCACAGGGGGCCGCGTTATACGAGACAGATACGCAGTATTTT
CASSPQGAALYETDTQYF
>TRBJ2-1|TRBV28|-|-
TGTGCCAGCAGTTTCGCTGGGAATGAGCAGTTCTTC
CASSFAGNEQFF
>TRBJ2-1|TRBV27|-|TRBD2
TGTGCCAGCAGTTTTCCTAGCGGGCAAGAGCAGTTCTTC
CASSFPSGQEQFF
>TRBJ1-5|TRBV25-1|few|-
TGTGCCAGCAGTGAATCACGGGTCGGTCAGCCCCAGCATTTT
CASSESRVGQPQHF
>TRBJ1-2|TRBV4-1|-|-
TGCGCCAGCAGCCAAGATGAGCGCACAGTGCTCAGGGATGGCTACACCTTC
CASSQDERTVLRDGYTF
>TRBJ2-1|TRBV25-1|-|TRBD1
TGTGCCAGCAGTGCCGACGACAGGGGGCCCCACAATGAGCAGTTCTTC
CASSADDRGPHNEQFF
>TRBJ2-3|TRBV7-6|-|TRBD2
TGTGCCACCAGGACTAGCGGGGATAGCACAGATACGCAGTATTTT
CATRTSGDSTDTQYF
>TRBJ2-2|TRBV27|-|TRBD1
TGTGCCAGCACCTTCAGCCAGGGGGCATCCGGGGAGCTGTTTTTT
CASTFSQGASGELFF